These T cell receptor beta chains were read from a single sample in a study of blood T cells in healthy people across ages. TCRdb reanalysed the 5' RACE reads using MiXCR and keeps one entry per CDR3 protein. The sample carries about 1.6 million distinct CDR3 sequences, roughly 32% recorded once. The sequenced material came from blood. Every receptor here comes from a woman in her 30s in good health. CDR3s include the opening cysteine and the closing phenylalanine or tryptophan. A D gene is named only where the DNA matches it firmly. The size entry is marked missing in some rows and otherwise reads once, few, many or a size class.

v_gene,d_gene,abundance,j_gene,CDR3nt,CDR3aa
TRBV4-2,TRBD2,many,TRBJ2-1,TGTGCCAGCACCCGAATAGCGGGAAGCTCCTACAATGAGCAGTTCTTC,CASTRIAGSSYNEQFF
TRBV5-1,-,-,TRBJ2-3,TGCGCCAGCAGCTTGGCCGAGAGAGATACGCAGTATTTT,CASSLAERDTQYF
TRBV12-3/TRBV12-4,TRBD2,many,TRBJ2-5,TGTGCCAGCAGTTGGACTAGCGGTAGAGAGACCCAGTACTTC,CASSWTSGRETQYF
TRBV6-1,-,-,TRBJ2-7,TGTGCCAGCAGTGGAAGCACCCGGGACGCGACCTACGAGCAGTACTTC,CASSGSTRDATYEQYF
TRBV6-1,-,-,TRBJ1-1,TGTGCCAGCAGGATGACAGAGATGAACACTGAAGCTTTCTTT,CASRMTEMNTEAFF
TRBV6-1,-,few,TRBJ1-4,TGTGCCAGCACCCATGACATCCCAGGAGGAGAAAAACTGTTTTTT,CASTHDIPGGEKLFF
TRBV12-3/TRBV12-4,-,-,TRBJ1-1,TGTGCCAGCAGTCGGGCAGAGATGAACACTGAAGCTTTCTTT,CASSRAEMNTEAFF
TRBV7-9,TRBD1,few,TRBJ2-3,TGTGCCAGCAAAACCGGGACAGCCGGCGGAGATACGCAGTATTTT,CASKTGTAGGDTQYF
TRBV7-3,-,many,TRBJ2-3,TGTGCCAGCAGCTTATCGGGGATGCCCCCAGATACGCAGTATTTT,CASSLSGMPPDTQYF
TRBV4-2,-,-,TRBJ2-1,TGTGCCAGCAGCCAAGAACTAGAGGGGTACAATGAGCAGTTCTTC,CASSQELEGYNEQFF
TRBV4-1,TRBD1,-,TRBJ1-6,TGCGCCAGCAGCTCCGAACCCACAGGGGCGAATTCACCCCTCCACTTT,CASSSEPTGANSPLHF
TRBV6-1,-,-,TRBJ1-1,TGTGCCAGTATCGAACCCGGGACATCCGAAGCTTTCTTT,CASIEPGTSEAFF
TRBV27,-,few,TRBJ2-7,TGTGCCAGCAGTCCAAAAGCCCACCAGGGACGCGAGCAGTACTTC,CASSPKAHQGREQYF
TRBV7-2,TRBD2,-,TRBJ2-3,TGTGCCAGCAGCTTATGGGCTAGCGGGGGGATGTCCACAGATACGCAGTATTTT,CASSLWASGGMSTDTQYF
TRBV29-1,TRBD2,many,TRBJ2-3,TGCAGCGTTGAAGGCGCTAGCGGAAGCACAGATACGCAGTATTTT,CSVEGASGSTDTQYF
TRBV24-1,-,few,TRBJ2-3,TGTGCCACCAGTCTAGGGCCGGGAGATACGCAGTATTTT,CATSLGPGDTQYF